Here is one T cell receptor (beta chain) with its context. The data stem from a study of human versus mouse CDR3 diversity and MHC coevolution. Libraries were prepared by immunoSEQ multiplex PCR; TCRdb keeps only in-frame clonotypes and omits some of them. Here the sample spans 75,000 to 90,000 clones, around 95% being singletons. Germline CDR1 is SQVTM and CDR2 is ANQGSEA. Trimming took off 2 bases at V and 0 bases at J, with 7 bases between the two ends. The CDR3 is 13 amino acids. The chain carries TRBV29-1 and TRBJ1-1; D is unclear. Specimen: naive CD4+ T cells from blood. Subset defined: CD45RO-negative CD62L-positive naive CD4 T cells. This TCR was sampled from a person between 25 and 70 years old in good health. The CDR3, as DNA: TGCAGCGTTGAAAACAGTCTGAACACTGAAGCTTTCTTT. Translated, it gives CSVENSLNTEAFF.